These 3 T cell receptor beta chains originate from one sample sequenced in a study of shared clonotypes between healthy human individuals. Repertoires were generated with immunoSEQ multiplex PCR, while TCRdb's copy carries only in-frame clones and drops some. Seen here are 1,400,000 or so clones, approximately 98.5% observed once, and the top ten hold 0.36%. The specimen was naive CD4+ T cells sorted from blood. Subset here: CD45RA+ positively selected. These receptors all stem from a man younger than 45 in good health.

The chain is built from TRBV28 and TRBJ2-7, with D possibly TRBD2 on 5 matching bases. Germline V gives CDR1 MDHEN, CDR2 SYDVKM. Trimming left V 3 bases short and J 2 bases short, with 11 bases between. The CDR3 covers 14 residues. The CDR3 is CASSFEGPTYEQYF. The CDR3 coding sequence is TGTGCCAGCAGTTTTGAGGGTCCAACCTACGAGCAGTACTTC.

CDR3 region: CASSLGQGAEDTQYF. CDR3 nucleotides: TGTGCCAGCAGCTTGGGACAGGGGGCGGAAGATACGCAGTATTTT. This sequence joins TRBV5-8 and TRBJ2-3; 10 nucleotides agree with TRBD1. The V segment lost 0 bases and the J segment 5 bases; nucleotides outside the gene matches: 3. The CDR3 sequence is 15 residues long. CDR1 SGHTS and CDR2 YDEGEE come from the germline V gene.

Regarding this clone: Other DNA sequences from this sample encode an identical CDR3 as well. The chain is built from TRBV5-1 and TRBJ2-7, with D tentatively TRBD1 (6 bases). Germline V gene lookup returns CDR1 SGHRS and CDR2 YFSETQ. Trimming removed 0 bases at V and 0 bases at J, with 7 bases between. The CDR3 spans 14 residues. Here the CDR3 DNA reads TGCGCCAGCAGCTTGGACAGGGTCTCCTACGAGCAGTACTTC. Translating it yields CASSLDRVSYEQYF.